Listed below are T cell receptor beta chains from one sample, sequenced in a study of glioma-infiltrating T cells after dendritic cell vaccination. Only in-frame clones appear in the TCRdb table, and some are missing; sequencing was by immunoSEQ multiplex PCR. The table lists 75,000 to 95,000 clones, roughly 91% of them singletons. Sequenced here: blood, sampled after dendritic cell vaccination. The source is a human donor with glioblastoma. The CDR3 runs from the conserved cysteine through the conserved F or W. A D gene is named only where the DNA matches it firmly. Rows may omit the clone size; those that give it use once, few, many or a size class.

>.|TRBV19|.|TRBJ2-3
TGTGCCAGTAGTATTGGGGGGACTGATACGCAGTATTTT
CASSIGGTDTQYF
>.|TRBV18|TRBD2|TRBJ2-7
TGTGCCAGCTCACCCGGGTCTAGCGGGATTAGATTC
CASSPGSSGIRF
>.|TRBV19|TRBD2|TRBJ2-1
TGTGCCAGTAGTACCCGGACTAGCGGGGGGGCCAATGAGCAGTTCTTC
CASSTRTSGGANEQFF
>once|TRBV7-9|.|TRBJ2-7
TGTGCCAGCAGCTTAGCTACTCCAGGGTTTGGTGAGCAGTACTTC
CASSLATPGFGEQYF
>.|TRBV5-1|TRBD2|TRBJ2-1
TGCGCCAGCAGCTGGAGCGGGAGGGCCGAATGGGATGAGCAGTTCTTC
CASSWSGRAEWDEQFF
>.|TRBV5-1|.|TRBJ2-1
TGCGCCAGCAGGGATGACTTCTACAATGAGCAGTTCTTC
CASRDDFYNEQFF
>.|TRBV7-9|.|TRBJ1-3
TGTGCCAGCAGCCGAGACAAATCATCTGGAAACACCATATATTTT
CASSRDKSSGNTIYF
>.|TRBV6-1|TRBD1|TRBJ1-4
TGTGCCAGCAGTCAGGACAGGGCATCCGAAAAACTGTTTTTT
CASSQDRASEKLFF
>.|TRBV29-1|.|TRBJ2-7
TGCAGCGTTGGTTCGGACGAGCAGTACTTC
CSVGSDEQYF
>.|TRBV19|.|TRBJ1-4
TGTGCCAGTAGTCCGCCTACAGGGAAGGGTGAAAAACTGTTTTTT
CASSPPTGKGEKLFF
>.|TRBV11-2|TRBD1|TRBJ2-6
TGTGCCAGCAGAATGACAGGGACTGGGGCCAACGTCCTGACTTTC
CASRMTGTGANVLTF
>.|TRBV29-1|TRBD1|TRBJ2-5
TGCAGCGTTGAAACAGGGGCAACTCAAGAGACCCAGTACTTC
CSVETGATQETQYF
>.|TRBV11-2|.|TRBJ2-3
TGTGCCAGCAGCTTGATCAGGGTGGATACGCAGTATTTT
CASSLIRVDTQYF
>.|TRBV10-3|.|TRBJ1-1
TGTGCCATCAGTGCCGGGAGCACTGAAGCTTTCTTT
CAISAGSTEAFF
>once|TRBV7-9|.|TRBJ2-3
TGTGCCAGCAGCTCTTACACAGATACGCAGTATTTT
CASSSYTDTQYF
>.|TRBV19|TRBD1|TRBJ1-2
TGTGCCAGTAGTCCCTCAGGGGGCCTAGATTATGGCTACACCTTC
CASSPSGGLDYGYTF
>few|TRBV11-2|.|TRBJ1-5
TGTGCCAGCAGCGCTGACAGCCTTTATAGCAATCAGCCCCAGCATTTT
CASSADSLYSNQPQHF
>.|TRBV29-1|.|TRBJ2-7
TGCAGCGTTGAAGTCGCCGGACTACCCTTCCACGAGCAGTACTTC
CSVEVAGLPFHEQYF
>.|TRBV5-6|.|TRBJ1-2
TGTGCCAGCAGCATCGGCGACAGTCCTAACTATGGCTACACCTTC
CASSIGDSPNYGYTF
>.|TRBV5-5|TRBD2|TRBJ2-1
TGTGCCAGCAGCCTGGCCCCAGCGGGAGGGTACAATGAGCAGTTCTTC
CASSLAPAGGYNEQFF
>once|TRBV7-6|TRBD2|TRBJ2-2
TGTGCCAGCAGCTTAGACCTAGCGGGGGGAACCGGGGAGCTGTTTTTT
CASSLDLAGGTGELFF
>.|TRBV10-3|.|TRBJ1-2
TGTGCCATCAATCGAGCCGATGGCTACACCTTC
CAINRADGYTF
>.|TRBV4-2|.|TRBJ1-4
TGTGCCAGCAGCCAAGATCCTTTCAGGCTCCCTAATGAAAAACTGTTTTTT
CASSQDPFRLPNEKLFF
>few|TRBV5-5|TRBD1|TRBJ1-5
TGTGCCAGCAGCTTGACAGGGGGAGCCGAACATTTT
CASSLTGGAEHF
>.|TRBV5-6|.|TRBJ2-3
TGTGCCAGCAGCTTATGGAGTTACACAGATACGCAGTATTTT
CASSLWSYTDTQYF
>once|TRBV29-1|.|TRBJ1-5
TGCAGCGTTGAGGGGGGGGACAATCAGCCCCAGCATTTT
CSVEGGDNQPQHF
>.|TRBV6-5|TRBD1|TRBJ2-7
TGTGCCAGCAGTTACTCCCGGGACAGGGGCTGGGAGCAGTACTTC
CASSYSRDRGWEQYF
>.|TRBV5-1|.|TRBJ1-3
TGCGCCAGCAGTTTGAACGGGGGCTCTGGAAACACCATATATTTT
CASSLNGGSGNTIYF
>.|TRBV15|TRBD1|TRBJ1-2
TGTGCCACCAGCAGACCCGGGACAGGGGATACCCTAGGCTATGGCTACACCTTC
CATSRPGTGDTLGYGYTF
>.|TRBV7-9|.|TRBJ2-5
TGTGCCAGCAGCCTCGCCCGGGACAAGGGCCAAGAGACCCAGTACTTC
CASSLARDKGQETQYF
>.|TRBV5-1|TRBD2|TRBJ2-5
TGCGCCAGCAGTATGGCTAGCGGGACCCACCAAGAGACCCAGTACTTC
CASSMASGTHQETQYF
>.|TRBV5-1|.|TRBJ2-7
TGCGCCAGCAGCTTTGGATGGCGGGAATTGGACGAGCAGTACTTC
CASSFGWRELDEQYF
>.|TRBV7-3|.|TRBJ2-1
TGTGCCAGCAGCTCCGAGGGCATCTCCCAGCAGTTCTTC
CASSSEGISQQFF
>.|TRBV6-5|.|TRBJ1-2
TGTGCCAGCAGCCTCTATTCTAACTATGGCTACACCTTC
CASSLYSNYGYTF